The 28 T cell receptor beta chains below come from one sample, sequenced in a study of regulatory T cells in long-lasting Graves disease. CDR3 regions were amplified by Arm-PCR using iRepertoire HTBI primers to build TCR beta libraries. TCRdb reprocessed the multiplex PCR reads with MiXCR, giving one entry per CDR3 protein. The sample holds about 430,000 distinct CDR3 sequences, around a fifth seen once. Regarding time point: persistent/refractory GD, antithyroid drugs over 5 years with positive TRAb. The TCR library used RNA extracted from PBMCs. Material: peripheral blood mononuclear cells (PBMCs), obtained when the disease was refractory, from a patient treated with antithyroid drugs. These receptors were taken from a female donor with Graves disease.

The genes are TRBV7-2 and TRBJ1-4, with D unclear. Trimming stripped 3 bases from V and 0 bases from J, with 5 bases between. This CDR3 contains 14 residues. Germline V lookup: CDR1 SGHTA, CDR2 FQGNSA. Here the CDR3 reads CASSFTATNEKLFF. In nucleotides, the CDR3 is TGTGCCAGCAGCTTCACAGCAACTAATGAAAAACTGTTTTTT.

This clonotype was observed many times. This chain links TRBV30 with TRBJ1-2, with unresolved D. Trimming stripped 0 bases from V and 8 bases from J, with 13 bases between. Per germline, CDR1 GTSNPN and CDR2 SVGIG (reference sequence). The CDR3 spans 13 residues. The CDR3: CAWSVGPEGGYTF. The CDR3 coding sequence is TGTGCCTGGAGTGTCGGGCCTGAGGGCGGCTACACCTTC.

This clonotype was picked up many times. The chain recombines TRBV28 with TRBJ1-5, with TRBD1 as a possible D gene (6 bases). CDR1 is MDHEN, CDR2 SYDVKM, per germline. V was cut by 5 bases and J by 6 bases, with 14 bases left in between. The CDR3 runs 14 residues. CDR3 loop: CASSDGQFRQPQHF. CDR3 nucleotide sequence: TGTGCCAGCAGTGATGGACAGTTTCGTCAGCCCCAGCATTTT.

The chain links TRBV18 to TRBJ2-5; D not resolved. The CDR3 consists of 13 residues. Germline CDR1 is KGHSH and CDR2 is LQKENI. Trimming stripped 6 bases from V and 1 base from J, with 9 bases between. The CDR3 region has the DNA TGTGCCAGCTCGGGCTCACTCCAAGAGACCCAGTACTTC. Protein sequence: CASSGSLQETQYF.

This clonotype was observed a single time. Possible read error: a much larger clone is one base away. It is likely a read error, because the conserved phenylalanine at the end of the CDR3 is missing. V is TRBV12-3 or TRBV12-4 and J is TRBJ2-2; TRBD2 matches 11 bases. The CDR3 has 15 residues. The junction had 5 bases not matched to a gene; V was cut back by 5 bases and J by 6 bases. CDR3: CASSRTSGPAGELFI. The CDR3 nucleotides read TGTGCCAGCAGTAGGACTAGCGGGCCGGCCGGGGAGCTGTTTATT.

This clonotype was picked up a small number of times. The rearrangement uses TRBV4-1 and TRBJ1-2; the D gene is possibly TRBD1 (6 bases). Trimming left V 1 base short and J 8 bases short, with 17 bases between. Germline V gives CDR1 MGHRA, CDR2 YSYEKL. The CDR3 loop spans 15 amino acids. CDR3 sequence reads: CASSQVAGEFGGYTF. CDR3 nucleotides: TGCGCCAGCAGCCAAGTGGCAGGGGAATTTGGAGGCTACACCTTC.

This clonotype was seen just once. As DNA, the CDR3 is TGTGCCAGCAGCTTAGCCCGGGGAGGGTATAGCAATCAGCCCCAGCATTTT. It specifies CASSLARGGYSNQPQHF. The J gene is TRBJ1-5, the V gene TRBV7-8; no definite D call. Germline V lookup: CDR1 SGHVS, CDR2 FQNEAQ. V was pared by 0 bases and J by 0 bases, with 12 bases between. The CDR3 is made up of 17 amino acids.

This clonotype was counted only a few times. The chain is built from TRBV7-9 and TRBJ1-4; D remains unclear. The CDR3 loop spans 13 amino acids. From germline, CDR1 is SEHNR and CDR2 FQNEAQ (reference sequence). Deletions cut 2 bases from V and 4 bases from J, with 5 bases between. This CDR3 reads CASSLTSNEKLFF. The DNA for the CDR3 is TGTGCCAGCAGCTTAACGAGTAATGAAAAACTGTTTTTT.

The chain couples TRBV20-1 to TRBJ1-5; tentative D call: TRBD1 (6 bases). V lost 1 base and J 0 bases, leaving 19 bases between the germline ends. CDR1 and CDR2 from the germline V gene are DFQATT and SNEGSKA (reference sequence). This CDR3 has 18 residues. The CDR3 sequence is CSARAPDRVIYSNQPQHF. CDR3 DNA: TGCAGTGCTAGAGCCCCGGACAGAGTAATTTATAGCAATCAGCCCCAGCATTTT.

The chain combines TRBV12-3 or TRBV12-4 with TRBJ2-1; 9 positions match TRBD1. The CDR3 is 15 residues long. V lost 2 bases to trimming and J lost 7 bases; unmatched junction nucleotides: 6. The CDR3 bases are TGTGCCAGCAGTTTATCCGGACAGGGGAGGAATGAGCAGTTCTTC. Its translation: CASSLSGQGRNEQFF.

The sample holds one count of this clonotype. The chain joins TRBV4-2 to TRBJ1-1; D is unclear. The V gene lost 1 base and the J gene lost 4 bases, with 13 bases spanning the gap. The CDR3 is 15 residues long. Germline CDR1 and CDR2: LGHNA and YNFKEQ. The CDR3 region has the DNA TGTGCCAGCAGCCAAGGCAGTGGGCTGGGCACTGAAGCTTTCTTT. This codes for CASSQGSGLGTEAFF.

This clonotype was picked up a small number of times. This sequence joins TRBV28 and TRBJ2-3, with 8 nucleotides matching TRBD1. Germline V gene data show CDR1 as MDHEN and CDR2 as SYDVKM. There are 17 residues in the CDR3. The V and J ends lost 1 base and 10 bases, in that order; junction bases with no gene match: 16. Here the CDR3 reads CASSLSGTSDPQGAQYF. The CDR3 DNA reads TGTGCCAGCAGTTTATCCGGGACCTCTGATCCACAGGGGGCGCAGTATTTT.

The chain is built from TRBV10-3 and TRBJ1-1; 7 bases are a match to TRBD1. Germline V gene data show CDR1 as ENHRY and CDR2 as SYGVKD. Trimming took 5 bases from V and 7 from J; bases not matched to a gene: 7. The CDR3 has 13 residues. CDR3 in amino acids: CAISNIQGIEAFF. CDR3 coding DNA: TGTGCCATCAGTAATATACAGGGGATTGAAGCTTTCTTT.

Concerning this clonotype: Its ends do not fully match the called genes, so a read error is possible. The rearrangement joins TRBV19 to TRBJ1-5; the D gene is possibly TRBD1 (6 bases). This CDR3 is 18 amino acids long. Germline CDR1 reads LNHDA; CDR2 reads SQIVND (reference sequence). CDR3 amino acids: CTSSILGAQSYSNQPQHF. In DNA, the CDR3 is TGTACCAGTAGTATCCTGGGGGCTCAGTCATACAGCAATCAGCCCCAGCATTTT.

This clonotype has just a few counts. The J gene is TRBJ2-7, the V gene TRBV6-8; 8 nucleotides align to TRBD1. Per germline, CDR1 MNHGY and CDR2 SAAAGT. Trimming removed 7 bases from V and 1 base from J; junction bases left unmatched: 6. This CDR3 has 14 amino acids. The chain's CDR3 is CASIPGQDSYEQYF. The CDR3 DNA sequence: TGTGCCAGCATCCCGGGACAGGATTCCTACGAGCAGTACTTC.

In its sample, this clonotype was seen many times. The chain couples TRBV12-3 or TRBV12-4 to TRBJ1-1; 7 positions agree with TRBD1. The CDR3 extends over 17 amino acids. After removal of 5 bases from V and 1 base from J, the junction contained 13 bases not matched to a gene. The CDR3 DNA sequence: TGTGCCAGCAGTGGAGACGGGACAGCAAAACCGAACACTGAAGCTTTCTTT. It encodes CASSGDGTAKPNTEAFF.

This clonotype was detected many times. The CDR3 spells CASKEGQETQYF. As DNA, the CDR3 is TGTGCCAGCAAGGAGGGTCAAGAGACCCAGTACTTC. V is TRBV28 and J is TRBJ2-5; a possible D gene is TRBD2 (6 bases). Trimming stripped 7 bases from V and 2 bases from J, with 8 bases between. The CDR3 spans 12 residues. CDR1 is MDHEN, CDR2 SYDVKM, per germline.

This clonotype was picked up many times. V gene TRBV12-3 or TRBV12-4 combines with J gene TRBJ1-2; D might be TRBD1 (5 bases). The V end lost 2 bases, the J end lost 5 bases, and 12 bases lay between the germline ends. The CDR3 spans 14 residues. CDR3 amino acids: CASSLKAGPYGYTF. In DNA form, the CDR3 reads TGTGCCAGCAGTTTAAAGGCAGGGCCATATGGCTACACCTTC.

The chain uses TRBV20-1 and TRBJ2-4; D call uncertain. Trimming stripped 0 bases from V and 0 bases from J, with 12 bases between. CDR3 size: 16 residues. Germline V gene lookup returns CDR1 DFQATT and CDR2 SNEGSKA (reference sequence). The CDR3 region has the DNA TGCAGTGCTAGAGATCTTGGCACCCTAGCCAAAAACATTCAGTACTTC. Its protein product is CSARDLGTLAKNIQYF.

This clonotype was seen ten or more times. The chain uses TRBV6-2 or TRBV6-3 and TRBJ1-2; D is unresolved. V dropped 5 bases and J dropped 13 bases, with 11 bases sitting between them. Germline V gene sequence: CDR1 MNHEY, CDR2 SVGEGT. This CDR3 has 10 residues. The CDR3 DNA is TGTGCCAGCAGTGAACGACCCGGCACCTTC. Translation: CASSERPGTF.

This clonotype occurred a few times. V gene TRBV12-3 or TRBV12-4 combines with J gene TRBJ1-4; D is unclear. Trimming shortened V by 3 bases and J by 3 bases, and 2 bases separated the two germline ends. The CDR3 loop spans 12 amino acids. In nucleotides, the CDR3 is TGTGCCAGCAGTTTCCCTAATGAAAAACTGTTTTTT. This encodes CASSFPNEKLFF.

This clonotype was seen a few times. J is TRBJ2-5 and V is TRBV6-1; 14 bases align to TRBD2. The germline gives CDR1 MNHNS, CDR2 SASEGT. Trimming cost V 9 bases and J 2 bases; bases outside gene matches: 14. This CDR3 has 18 amino acids. The CDR3 sequence: CARPAGTSGSSPQETQYF. The CDR3 coding sequence is TGTGCCAGACCCGCCGGGACTAGCGGGAGTTCTCCTCAAGAGACCCAGTACTTC.

The table lists this clonotype with many counts. The chain combines TRBV20-1 with TRBJ2-7; D could derive from TRBD1 or TRBD2 (5 bases each). Trimming took 6 bases from V and 5 from J, leaving 11 bases between them. Per the germline V gene, CDR1 is DFQATT and CDR2 is SNEGSKA (reference sequence). CDR3 length: 11 amino acids. The CDR3 DNA sequence: TGCAGTGCCCGACTGGGGGACGAGCAGTACTTC. Its protein is CSARLGDEQYF.

This clonotype was recorded at least ten times. This sequence joins TRBV12-3 or TRBV12-4 and TRBJ2-7; D is ambiguous. The CDR3 has 12 residues. With 7 bases removed from V and 6 bases from J, the gap between germline ends came to 13 bases. The CDR3 loop reads CASTYRASEQYF. CDR3 in DNA: TGTGCCAGCACCTATAGGGCGAGCGAGCAGTACTTC.

This clonotype was picked up many times. The chain joins TRBV9 to TRBJ1-2, with a tentative D call TRBD1 (6 bases). The CDR3 loop spans 13 amino acids. Trimming shortened V by 0 bases and J by 6 bases, and 9 bases separated the two germline ends. Per germline, CDR1 SGDLS and CDR2 YYNGEE. As DNA, the CDR3 is TGTGCCAGCAGCGTAGGGCCAGGGGATGGCTACACCTTC. This sequence encodes CASSVGPGDGYTF.

The genes are TRBV11-2 and TRBJ2-5; 16 positions agree with TRBD2. The CDR3 spans 17 residues. The junction had 9 bases not matched to a gene; V was cut back by 7 bases and J by 4 bases. Germline lookup yields CDR1 SGHAT and CDR2 FQNNGV. The CDR3 DNA sequence: TGTGCCAGCATCTCCGGGACTAGCGGGAGGGCCTCAGAGACCCAGTACTTC. This gives the protein CASISGTSGRASETQYF.

In this sample, this clonotype turned up many times. V and J are TRBV28 and TRBJ1-2; the match to TRBD1 covers 7 bases. With 5 bases clipped from V and 7 bases from J, the junction kept 10 bases outside the gene matches. The CDR3 totals 14 residues. CDR1 and CDR2 from the germline V gene are MDHEN and SYDVKM. The DNA of the CDR3 is TGTGCCAGCAGTATAAACTCACAGGGGAGTGGCTACACCTTC. Amino acids: CASSINSQGSGYTF.

The V call is TRBV15, the J call TRBJ2-5; D gene unclear. This CDR3 has 14 residues. Trimming left V 0 bases short and J 4 bases short, with 9 bases between. Looked up from germline, CDR1 is LNHNV and CDR2 is YYDKDF (reference sequence). The chain's CDR3 is CATSREELRETQYF. Here the CDR3 DNA reads TGTGCCACCAGCAGAGAAGAACTCCGAGAGACCCAGTACTTC. Together with reference TRBV15 and TRBJ2-5, the CDR3 gives the full variable domain: DAMVIQNPRYQVTQFGKPVTLSCSQTLNHNVMYWYQQKSSQAPKLLFHYYDKDFNNEADTPDNFQSRRPNTSFCFLDIRSPGLGDTAMYLCATSREELRETQYFGPGTRLLVL.